This record covers a single T cell receptor beta chain. Its antigen specificity is not known. There are no base qualities to consult, and no much larger clone falls within one base. This specimen comes from a study of T cells after somatic rescue of genetic block (dated by TCRdb to 2018 to 2020). Concerning the study at large: What the study looked at was long-term robustness, specifically in a T-cell system that came about through somatic rescue of a genetic block in T-cell development.

Library preparation used the immunoSEQ multiplex PCR assay. TCRdb retrieved this table from immuneACCESS and kept in-frame rearrangements only. Not all clones are present; in checked studies, unresolved V genes account for under half, and no reason is known for the remainder. Across this sample there are 60,000 to 75,000 clones, with roughly nine tenths seen only once. Clones ranked in the top ten supply around 2.8% of the sample. The cysteine opens and the phenylalanine closes a CDR3 of 13 amino acids. Only the CDR3 part of the read is kept: 39 bases, read in frame from the first base. CDR1 and CDR2, per the germline V gene, are SGDLS and YYNGEE. V is shortened by 3 bases, J by 5 bases, and the region joining them spans 9 bases.

This TCR came from a man in his forties or fifties. The chain uses TRBV9 and TRBJ1-5; no confident D gene assignment can be made. The sample taken for sequencing was peripheral blood mononuclear cells (PBMCs). Here is the DNA: TGTGCCAGCAGCGCCCTGGGAGATCAGCCCCAGCATTTT. It translates to CASSALGDQPQHF.